Listed here are 31 T cell receptor beta chains from one sample, sequenced in a study of cytomegalovirus exposure and HLA in healthy donors. The study ran its PCR with 60 Vbeta and 13 Jbeta primers. Only in-frame clones appear in the TCRdb table, and some are missing; sequencing was by immunoSEQ multiplex PCR. This sample has fewer than 250,000 clones, with just under 75% found just once. Sequencing was done on a sample of PBMCs. The receptors come from a man aged 25 to 45 in good health and CMV-seropositive.

The chain uses TRBV7-2 and TRBJ1-5, with TRBD1 matching 11 bases. V was pared by 3 bases and J by 4 bases, with 11 bases of the junction left unmatched. The CDR3 spans 18 residues. In germline, CDR1 is SGHTA, CDR2 FQGNSA. Here the CDR3 DNA reads TGTGCCAGCAGCTTTGCTTGGACAGGGGGCCGTGATAATCAGCCCCAGCATTTT. This encodes CASSFAWTGGRDNQPQHF.

The gene calls are TRBV7-2 and TRBJ2-3, with 8 bases identical to TRBD2. The germline CDR1 and CDR2 sequences are SGHTA and FQGNSA. The CDR3 consists of 14 residues. The V gene end was trimmed by 7 bases and the J gene end by 4 bases; junction bases not matched to a gene: 7. The DNA for the CDR3 is TGTGCCAGCAAAGCGGGAGAACGCCCAGATACGCAGTATTTT. This gives the protein CASKAGERPDTQYF.

This sequence joins TRBV6-5 and TRBJ1-1, with a tentative D call TRBD1 (5 bases). This CDR3 spans 16 amino acids. V dropped 2 bases and J dropped 2 bases, with 15 bases sitting between them. Germline V gives CDR1 MNHEY, CDR2 SVGAGI. The CDR3 sequence is CASSYAVSGFNTEAFF. Here the CDR3 DNA reads TGTGCCAGCAGTTACGCCGTATCAGGGTTTAACACTGAAGCTTTCTTT.

V usage is TRBV27 and J usage is TRBJ1-6; unclear D gene. Trimming pared 7 bases from V and 4 bases from J, leaving 11 bases between. The V gene's germline CDR1 is MNHEY and CDR2 SMNVEV (reference sequence). The CDR3 is made up of 14 amino acids. CDR3 region: CASMADDYNSPLHF. The CDR3, as DNA: TGTGCCAGCATGGCAGATGATTATAATTCACCCCTCCACTTT.

This rearrangement joins TRBV30 to TRBJ2-1, with 7 bases fitting TRBD2. The V gene end was trimmed by 5 bases and the J gene end by 0 bases; junction bases not matched to a gene: 7. This CDR3 spans 15 amino acids. Germline-derived CDR1 and CDR2 are GTSNPN and SVGIG (reference sequence). CDR3 amino acids: CAWATGRGSYNEQFF. For the CDR3, the DNA is TGTGCCTGGGCTACGGGGAGGGGCTCCTACAATGAGCAGTTCTTC.

This clone has more than one count but fewer than ten. The rearrangement joins TRBV7-6 to TRBJ1-6, with TRBD1 matching over 9 bases. Unmatched junction bases numbered 9, after V lost 5 bases and J lost 13 bases. Germline CDR1 is SGHVS and CDR2 is FNYEAQ. The CDR3 consists of 14 residues. The CDR3 here is CASSATGGEYPLHF. The CDR3 DNA is TGTGCCAGCAGCGCCACAGGGGGCGAATATCCCCTCCACTTT.

The chain is built from TRBV10-3 and TRBJ2-7; TRBD1 might be the D (5 bases). The CDR3 is made up of 12 amino acids. CDR1 and CDR2 from the germline V gene are ENHRY and SYGVKD. V lost 2 bases to trimming and J lost 5 bases, with 7 bases between them. In DNA form, the CDR3 reads TGTGCCATCAGTGAGCAGGGAAACGAGCAGTACTTC. Protein: CAISEQGNEQYF.

The chain links TRBV5-3 to TRBJ1-5; no clear D. TRBV5-3 is flagged as an ORF with uncertain function. The CDR3 runs to 14 residues. Trimming took off 4 bases at V and 4 bases at J, with 12 bases between the two ends. The CDR3 protein is CARSGPGSNQPQHF. The CDR3 DNA follows: TGTGCCAGAAGCGGGCCAGGATCTAATCAGCCCCAGCATTTT.

J is TRBJ2-7 and V is TRBV5-4, with 8 nucleotides matching TRBD1. The CDR3 consists of 16 residues. The J segment lost 0 bases and the V segment lost 4 bases, leaving 9 bases of the junction unmatched. Germline lookup yields CDR1 SGHNT and CDR2 YYREEE (reference sequence). CDR3 sequence reads: CASSPQGARSSYEQYF. CDR3 in DNA: TGTGCCAGCAGCCCCCAGGGGGCAAGAAGCTCCTACGAGCAGTACTTC.

The chain is built from TRBV7-3 and TRBJ2-5; D is uncertain. With 1 base removed from V and 7 bases from J, the gap between germline ends came to 7 bases. Germline V gives CDR1 SGHTA, CDR2 FQGTGA. CDR3 length equals 12 residues. The CDR3: CASSLSSGTQYF. CDR3 coding DNA: TGTGCCAGCAGCTTAAGCTCCGGGACCCAGTACTTC.

This rearrangement joins TRBV7-9 to TRBJ2-5, with 12 positions matching TRBD2. The CDR3 totals 18 residues. Germline CDR1 SEHNR, CDR2 FQNEAQ (reference sequence). Losses at the gene ends were 2 bases for V and 2 bases for J; bases not matched to a gene: 9. The DNA for the CDR3 is TGTGCCAGCAGCTTAACGGCCTGGACTAGCGGGGCTCAAGAGACCCAGTACTTC. Protein product: CASSLTAWTSGAQETQYF.

The J gene is TRBJ2-5, the V gene TRBV28; TRBD1 matches at 8 bases. Losses at the gene ends were 5 bases for V and 5 bases for J; bases not matched to a gene: 13. CDR1 and CDR2 from the germline V gene are MDHEN and SYDVKM. This CDR3 spans 16 amino acids. DNA for the CDR3: TGTGCCAGCAGTAAGATCGGACAGGGTGGGGGGGAGACCCAGTACTTC. Amino acids: CASSKIGQGGGETQYF. Filled out from reference TRBV28 and TRBJ2-5, the complete variable domain reads DVKVTQSSRYLVKRTGEKVFLECVQDMDHENMFWYRQDPGLGLRLIYFSYDVKMKEKGDIPEGYSVSREKKERFSLILESASTNQTSMYLCASSKIGQGGGETQYFGPGTRLLVL.

This clone was detected once. V is TRBV28 and J is TRBJ1-6, with 10 bases matching TRBD1. V dropped 5 bases and J dropped 9; count of bases not matched to a gene: 13. The CDR3 runs 17 residues. Germline assignment: CDR1 MDHEN and CDR2 SYDVKM. This chain's CDR3 is CASSVLSPGQGRSPLHF. Here the CDR3 DNA reads TGTGCCAGCAGTGTATTAAGCCCGGGACAGGGGCGTTCACCCCTCCACTTT.

To note about this clone: Different DNA sequences within this sample yield the same CDR3. The chain has TRBV30 and TRBJ2-5, with unresolved D. From germline, CDR1 is GTSNPN and CDR2 SVGIG (reference sequence). This CDR3 has 12 amino acids. V lost 0 bases, J lost 3 bases, and 5 bases lay in between. In nucleotides, the CDR3 is TGTGCCTGGAGTGTCATAGAAGAGACCCAGTACTTC. Translating it yields CAWSVIEETQYF. The full variable domain, with the rest looked up from reference TRBV30 and TRBJ2-5, is SQTIHQWPATLVQPVGSPLSLECTVEGTSNPNLYWYRQAAGRGLQLLFYSVGIGQISSEVPQNLSASRPQDRQFILSSKKLLLSDSGFYLCAWSVIEETQYFGPGTRLLVL.

The rearrangement joins TRBV5-4 to TRBJ1-2; no reliable D call. Germline loops: CDR1 SGHNT, CDR2 YYREEE (reference sequence). The CDR3 length is 15 residues. The ends were cut back, 5 bases at V and 2 bases at J, with 16 bases in the middle. In DNA, the CDR3 is TGTGCCAGCAGAGTTGACTCCGGCGGGAACTATGGCTACACCTTC. This gives the protein CASRVDSGGNYGYTF.

The chain recombines TRBV19 with TRBJ1-2, with 7 bases fitting TRBD1. V trimming: 0 bases; J trimming: 0 bases; junction bases outside the gene matches: 7. Germline V gene lookup returns CDR1 LNHDA and CDR2 SQIVND (reference sequence). CDR3 length: 17 amino acids. This CDR3 is CASSIDISGTANYGYTF. DNA of the CDR3: TGTGCCAGTAGTATAGACATTTCCGGGACAGCTAACTATGGCTACACCTTC.

CDR3 in DNA: TGTGCCTGGAGTGTACGGGTTGCGGGAGGGTACAATGAGCAGTTCTTC. As protein: CAWSVRVAGGYNEQFF. The rearrangement uses TRBV30 and TRBJ2-1; 9 bases are a match to TRBD2. Germline CDR1 is GTSNPN and CDR2 is SVGIG (reference sequence). The CDR3 is 16 amino acids. V was pared by 0 bases and J by 4 bases, with 7 bases of the junction left unmatched.

CDR3 protein: CASSGNSGNEQFF. Here the CDR3 DNA reads TGTGCCAGCAGTGGAAATAGCGGGAATGAGCAGTTCTTC. V usage is TRBV28 and J usage is TRBJ2-1; 7 nucleotides match TRBD2. In germline, CDR1 is MDHEN, CDR2 SYDVKM. The J segment lost 7 bases and the V segment lost 5 bases, leaving 5 bases of the junction unmatched. This CDR3 is 13 amino acids long.

The gene calls are TRBV28 and TRBJ2-5, with TRBD2 identical over 11 bases. Germline V gene data show CDR1 as MDHEN and CDR2 as SYDVKM. The ends lost 6 bases at V and 2 bases at J; junction bases unmatched: 8. CDR3 length equals 16 residues. CDR3 region: CASSPLAGAGQETQYF. For the CDR3, the DNA is TGTGCCAGCAGCCCACTAGCGGGAGCCGGGCAAGAGACCCAGTACTTC. Full variable domain (remainder filled in from reference TRBV28 and TRBJ2-5): DVKVTQSSRYLVKRTGEKVFLECVQDMDHENMFWYRQDPGLGLRLIYFSYDVKMKEKGDIPEGYSVSREKKERFSLILESASTNQTSMYLCASSPLAGAGQETQYFGPGTRLLVL.

The rearrangement uses TRBV7-6 and TRBJ2-2; D is perhaps TRBD2 (5 bases). Between the trimmed V and J ends, which lost 0 bases and 7 bases, there was a span of 15 bases. Germline loops: CDR1 SGHVS, CDR2 FNYEAQ. CDR3 length: 16 residues. The DNA of the CDR3 is TGTGCCAGCAGCTTAGCCACATTGGGGAGAGGCGGGGAGCTGTTTTTT. Translating gives CASSLATLGRGGELFF.

The chain carries TRBV6-5 and TRBJ2-2; 13 bases fit TRBD2. The V gene's germline CDR1 is MNHEY and CDR2 SVGAGI. This CDR3 region has 15 residues. V trimming: 7 bases; J trimming: 6 bases; junction bases outside the gene matches: 5. The CDR3 bases are TGTGCCAGCACCATACTAGCGGGAGGGGCCGGGGAGCTGTTTTTT. Residues: CASTILAGGAGELFF.

The chain carries TRBV30 and TRBJ2-1; 10 bases match TRBD2. Trimming took 4 bases from V and 6 from J; bases not matched to a gene: 6. The CDR3 covers 14 residues. Germline CDR1 reads GTSNPN; CDR2 reads SVGIG (reference sequence). CDR3 in DNA: TGTGCCTGGACGGTGTCTAGCGGGAGCAATGAGCAGTTCTTC. Translating gives CAWTVSSGSNEQFF.

Worth noting for this clone: Its ends do not fully match the called genes, so a read error is possible. V usage is TRBV6-4 and J usage is TRBJ2-4; TRBD2 matches 7 bases. CDR1 and CDR2 from the germline V gene are MRHNA and SNTAGT. The CDR3 runs 14 residues. DNA of the CDR3: TGTGCCAGCAGCTCGGGAGGACTAGAAAACACTCAGTACTTC. Protein product: CASSSGGLENTQYF.

The gene calls are TRBV4-3 and TRBJ2-7; no clear D. CDR3 size: 16 residues. Germline CDR1 reads LGHNA; CDR2 reads YSLEER. The V gene lost 1 base and the J gene lost 0 bases, with 13 bases spanning the gap. The CDR3 DNA follows: TGCGCCAGCAGCCAAGGAGCCAACGCCCCCTCCTACGAGCAGTACTTC. Translation gives CASSQGANAPSYEQYF.

This clone was picked up one time. This sequence joins TRBV23-1 and TRBJ2-5; the match to TRBD2 covers 8 bases. TRBV23-1 is labeled an ORF, and its function is uncertain. Germline trimming cut 2 bases from V and 7 bases from J; bases unmatched to any gene: 21. CDR3 length equals 19 residues. The CDR3 region is CASSQRSGIAGPPRWTQYF. CDR3 sequence (DNA): TGCGCCAGCAGTCAACGCAGCGGAATAGCGGGGCCTCCTCGCTGGACCCAGTACTTC.

V is TRBV7-6 and J is TRBJ2-1; D perhaps matches TRBD2 (6 bases). The CDR3 covers 13 residues. CDR1 is SGHVS, CDR2 FNYEAQ, per germline. V was cut by 5 bases and J by 10 bases, with 15 bases left in between. CDR3 nucleotide sequence: TGTGCCAGCAGCACGGGACTCGCGGACGAGCAGTTCTTC. Translation gives CASSTGLADEQFF. Full variable domain (remainder filled in from reference TRBV7-6 and TRBJ2-1): GAGVSQSPRYKVTKRGQDVALRCDPISGHVSLYWYRQALGQGPEFLTYFNYEAQQDKSGLPNDRFSAERPEGSISTLTIQRTEQRDSAMYRCASSTGLADEQFFGPGTRLTVL.

This sequence joins TRBV10-3 and TRBJ1-3, with D perhaps TRBD1 (6 bases). Trimming cost V 5 bases and J 2 bases, with 16 bases left between them. Germline assignment: CDR1 ENHRY and CDR2 SYGVKD. The CDR3 totals 16 residues. CDR3 region: CAISLSGGTAGNTIYF. The CDR3 nucleotides are TGTGCCATCAGTTTAAGTGGGGGCACTGCTGGAAACACCATATATTTT.

V usage is TRBV7-9 and J usage is TRBJ2-1; 10 bases fit TRBD2. After removal of 2 bases from V and 7 bases from J, the junction contained 5 bases not matched to a gene. Germline V lookup: CDR1 SEHNR, CDR2 FQNEAQ (reference sequence). The CDR3 is 15 amino acids. CDR3 nucleotide sequence: TGTGCCAGCAGCTTAAAAGCGGGAGGGCGGAATGAGCAGTTCTTC. It translates to CASSLKAGGRNEQFF.

The table lists this clone with a few counts. J is TRBJ2-5 and V is TRBV6-5; tentatively, D is TRBD2 (5 bases). This CDR3 spans 14 amino acids. The V end lost 3 bases, the J end lost 5 bases, and 13 bases lay between the germline ends. Germline V gives CDR1 MNHEY, CDR2 SVGAGI. The CDR3 DNA reads TGTGCCAGCAGTTATTCGGCAACGGGGGAGACCCAGTACTTC. The encoded protein is CASSYSATGETQYF.

V usage is TRBV19 and J usage is TRBJ2-4; 7 bases fit TRBD1. This CDR3 has 17 amino acids. V gave up 0 bases and J gave up 0 bases; unmatched junction bases: 5. CDR1 is LNHDA, CDR2 SQIVND, per germline (reference sequence). In nucleotides, the CDR3 is TGTGCCAGTAGTATAGATGGGACAGCACTAGCCAAAAACATTCAGTACTTC. It codes for CASSIDGTALAKNIQYF.

The chain uses TRBV21-1 and TRBJ1-2; TRBD1 is the table's D call, not checked against the DNA. TRBV21-1 corresponds to a pseudogene. The CDR3 is 16 residues long. The DNA for the CDR3 is TGTGCCAGCAGCAAAGGGAAGGGTACAGGGGGCTCTGGCTACACCTTC. It is translated as CASSKGKGTGGSGYTF.